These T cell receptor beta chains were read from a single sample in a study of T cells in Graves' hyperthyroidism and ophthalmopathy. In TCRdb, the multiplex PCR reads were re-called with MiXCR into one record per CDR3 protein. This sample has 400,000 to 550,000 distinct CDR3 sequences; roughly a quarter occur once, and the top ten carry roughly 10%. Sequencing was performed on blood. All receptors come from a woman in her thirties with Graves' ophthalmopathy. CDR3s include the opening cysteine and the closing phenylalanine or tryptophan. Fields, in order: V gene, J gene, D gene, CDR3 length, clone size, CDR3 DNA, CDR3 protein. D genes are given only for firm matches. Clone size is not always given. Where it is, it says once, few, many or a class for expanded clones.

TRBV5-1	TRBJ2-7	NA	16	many	TGCGCCAGCAGTTCCCTCCCGGGACCGTCCGGTTACGAGCAGTACTTC	CASSSLPGPSGYEQYF
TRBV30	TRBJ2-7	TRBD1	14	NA	TGTGCCTGGAGTGGACAGGGGGCTAGGTTCGAGCAGTACTTC	CAWSGQGARFEQYF
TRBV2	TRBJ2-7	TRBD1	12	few	TGTGCCAGCAGGGACAGGGGTCGCGAGCAGTACTTC	CASRDRGREQYF
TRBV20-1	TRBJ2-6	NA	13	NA	TGCAGTGCCCCCGGATGGGGAGCCAACGTCCTGACTTTC	CSAPGWGANVLTF
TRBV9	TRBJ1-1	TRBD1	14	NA	TGTGCCAGCAGCTTCGGACAGGTCTTCACTGAAGCTTTCTTT	CASSFGQVFTEAFF
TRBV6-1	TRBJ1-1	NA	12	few	TGTGCCCTTCGACAGGCTGCAGGGGAAGCTTTCTTT	CALRQAAGEAFF
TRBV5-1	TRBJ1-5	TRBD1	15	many	TGCGCCAGCAGCTTGGGGGACAGCGACAATCAGCCCCAGCATTTT	CASSLGDSDNQPQHF
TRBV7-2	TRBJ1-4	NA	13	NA	TGTGCCAGCAGCCAAGGACAGTATGAAAAACTGTTTTTT	CASSQGQYEKLFF
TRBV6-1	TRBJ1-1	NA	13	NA	TGTGCCAGCGGCAGACCGATGAACACTGAAGCTTTCTTT	CASGRPMNTEAFF
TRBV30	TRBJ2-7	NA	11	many	TGTGCCTGGAGTGTAAATTACGAGCAGTACTTC	CAWSVNYEQYF
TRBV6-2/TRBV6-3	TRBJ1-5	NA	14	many	TGTGCCAGCAGTTACCCGTTGGGCAATCAGCCCCAGCATTTT	CASSYPLGNQPQHF
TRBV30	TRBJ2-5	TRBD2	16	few	TGTGCCTGGAGAATTCTCCAGCGGGGGTTCCAAGAGACCCAGTACTTC	CAWRILQRGFQETQYF
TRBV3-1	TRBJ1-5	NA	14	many	TGTGCCAGCAGCCAACTAGGGGAGGATCAGCCCCAGCATTTT	CASSQLGEDQPQHF
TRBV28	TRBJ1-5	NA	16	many	TGTGCCAGCAGCCCCTGGGGGAATAGCCCAGATCAGCCCCAGCATTTT	CASSPWGNSPDQPQHF
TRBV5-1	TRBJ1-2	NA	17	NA	TGCGCCAGCAGCGCCCTGGGTACGGCACTCGACATCTATGGCTACACCTTC	CASSALGTALDIYGYTF
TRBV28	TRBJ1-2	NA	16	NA	TGTGCCAGCAGTTTGCGTCCAAGGGGGAAAAACTATGGCTACACCTTC	CASSLRPRGKNYGYTF
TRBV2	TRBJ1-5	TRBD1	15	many	TGTGCCAGCAGTAAACAGGGGGCGAGCAATCAGCCCCAGCATTTT	CASSKQGASNQPQHF
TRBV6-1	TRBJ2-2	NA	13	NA	TGTGCCAGCCGTCGAACAAGGACCGGGGAGCTGTTTTTT	CASRRTRTGELFF
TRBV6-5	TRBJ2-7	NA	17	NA	TGTGCCAGCAGTTCCCCTGGCAGGCCGAATTTCAACTACGAGCAGTACTTC	CASSSPGRPNFNYEQYF
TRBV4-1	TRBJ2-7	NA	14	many	TGCGCCAGCAGCCAAGATGCCGGACAGTACGAGCAGTACTTC	CASSQDAGQYEQYF
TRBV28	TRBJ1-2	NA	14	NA	TGTGCCAGTTTATCTGGGGGCGGGAACTATGGCTACACCTTC	CASLSGGGNYGYTF
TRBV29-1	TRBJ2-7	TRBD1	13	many	TGCAGCGTTGGGGAACCGGACAGGTACGAGCAGTACTTC	CSVGEPDRYEQYF
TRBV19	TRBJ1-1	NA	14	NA	TGTGCCAGTAGTACCGAAAAGCCGGTGGACAAAGCTTTCTTT	CASSTEKPVDKAFF
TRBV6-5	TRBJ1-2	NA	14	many	TGTGCCAGCAGTTACTCGAACCCCGACTATGGCTACACCTTC	CASSYSNPDYGYTF